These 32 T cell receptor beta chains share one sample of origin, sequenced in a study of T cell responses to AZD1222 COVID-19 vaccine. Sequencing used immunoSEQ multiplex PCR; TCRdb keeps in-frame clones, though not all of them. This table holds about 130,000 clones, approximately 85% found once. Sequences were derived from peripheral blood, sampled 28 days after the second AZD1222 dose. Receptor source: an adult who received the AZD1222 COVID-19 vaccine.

The CDR3 nucleotides are TGTGCCAGCAGCTCCGGGACAGCCGGTTATGGCTACACCTTC. It codes for CASSSGTAGYGYTF. V usage is TRBV9 and J usage is TRBJ1-2, with 7 bases lining up with TRBD1. The CDR3 totals 14 residues. CDR1 is SGDLS, CDR2 YYNGEE, per germline. Trimming removed 4 bases from V and 5 bases from J; junction bases left unmatched: 8.

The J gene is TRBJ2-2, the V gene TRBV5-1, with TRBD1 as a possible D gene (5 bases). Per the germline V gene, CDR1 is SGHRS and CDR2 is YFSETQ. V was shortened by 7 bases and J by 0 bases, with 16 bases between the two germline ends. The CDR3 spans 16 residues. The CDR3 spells CASARRETTNTGELFF. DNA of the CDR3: TGCGCCAGCGCCCGCAGGGAAACAACGAACACCGGGGAGCTGTTTTTT.

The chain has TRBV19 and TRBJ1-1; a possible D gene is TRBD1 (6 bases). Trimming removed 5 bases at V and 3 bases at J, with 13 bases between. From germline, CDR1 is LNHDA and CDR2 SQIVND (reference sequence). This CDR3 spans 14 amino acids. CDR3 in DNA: TGTGCCAGTAGTGTACAGGGAGAGTACACTGAAGCTTTCTTT. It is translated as CASSVQGEYTEAFF.

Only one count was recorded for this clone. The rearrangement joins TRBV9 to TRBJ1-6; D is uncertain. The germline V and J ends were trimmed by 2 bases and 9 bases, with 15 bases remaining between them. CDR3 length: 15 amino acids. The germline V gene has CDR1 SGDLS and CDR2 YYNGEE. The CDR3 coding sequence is TGTGCCAGCAGCGTCTTGGGCAATAGCGGTTCACCCCTCCACTTT. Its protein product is CASSVLGNSGSPLHF.

The CDR3 sequence is CAWTKLAPDTQYF. The CDR3 nucleotides are TGTGCCTGGACAAAACTAGCCCCAGATACGCAGTATTTT. This chain uses TRBV30 with TRBJ2-3; tentative D call: TRBD2 (6 bases). Germline V gives CDR1 GTSNPN, CDR2 SVGIG (reference sequence). V was shortened by 4 bases and J by 4 bases, with 12 bases between the two germline ends. The CDR3 has 13 residues.

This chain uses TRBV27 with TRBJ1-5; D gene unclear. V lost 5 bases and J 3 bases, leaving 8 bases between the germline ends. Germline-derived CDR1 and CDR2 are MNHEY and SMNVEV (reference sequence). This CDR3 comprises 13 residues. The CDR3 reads CASSLAHNQPQHF. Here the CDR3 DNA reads TGTGCCAGCAGTCTCGCCCACAATCAGCCCCAGCATTTT.

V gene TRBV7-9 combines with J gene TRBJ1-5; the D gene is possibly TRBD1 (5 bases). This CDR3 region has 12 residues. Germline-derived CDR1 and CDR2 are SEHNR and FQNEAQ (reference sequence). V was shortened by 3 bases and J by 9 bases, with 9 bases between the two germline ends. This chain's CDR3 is CASSLGVGPQHF. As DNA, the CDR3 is TGTGCCAGCAGCTTGGGGGTAGGGCCCCAGCATTTT.

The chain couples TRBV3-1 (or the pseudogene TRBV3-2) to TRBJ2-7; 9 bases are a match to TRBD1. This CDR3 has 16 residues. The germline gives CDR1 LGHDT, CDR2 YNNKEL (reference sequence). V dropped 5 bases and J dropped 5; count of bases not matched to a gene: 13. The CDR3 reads CASSFTPGQGAHEQYF. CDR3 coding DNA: TGTGCCAGCAGCTTTACTCCGGGACAGGGAGCCCACGAGCAGTACTTC.

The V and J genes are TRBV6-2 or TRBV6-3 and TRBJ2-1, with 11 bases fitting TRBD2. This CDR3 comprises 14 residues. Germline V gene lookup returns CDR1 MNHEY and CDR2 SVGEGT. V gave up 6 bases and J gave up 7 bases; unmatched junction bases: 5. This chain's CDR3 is CASSLSGGANEQFF. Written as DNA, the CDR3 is TGTGCCAGCAGCCTTAGCGGGGGGGCTAATGAGCAGTTCTTC.

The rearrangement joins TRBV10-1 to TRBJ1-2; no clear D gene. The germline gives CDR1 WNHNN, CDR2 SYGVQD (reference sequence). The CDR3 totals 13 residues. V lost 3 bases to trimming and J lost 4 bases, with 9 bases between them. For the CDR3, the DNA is TGCGCCAGCAGTGACTATGTCGGCTATGGCTACACCTTC. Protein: CASSDYVGYGYTF.

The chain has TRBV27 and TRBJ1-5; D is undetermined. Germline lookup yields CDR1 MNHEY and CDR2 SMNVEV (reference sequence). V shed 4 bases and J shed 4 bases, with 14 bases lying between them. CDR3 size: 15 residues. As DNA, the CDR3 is TGTGCCAGCAGTTATATTAGTGGTGAGAATCAGCCCCAGCATTTT. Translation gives CASSYISGENQPQHF.

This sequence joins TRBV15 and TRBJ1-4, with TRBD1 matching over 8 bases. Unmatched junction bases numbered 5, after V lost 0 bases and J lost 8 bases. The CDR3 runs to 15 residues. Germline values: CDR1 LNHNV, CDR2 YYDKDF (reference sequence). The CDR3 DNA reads TGTGCCACCAGCAGAGAGACAGGGGATGAAGAAAAACTGTTTTTT. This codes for CATSRETGDEEKLFF.

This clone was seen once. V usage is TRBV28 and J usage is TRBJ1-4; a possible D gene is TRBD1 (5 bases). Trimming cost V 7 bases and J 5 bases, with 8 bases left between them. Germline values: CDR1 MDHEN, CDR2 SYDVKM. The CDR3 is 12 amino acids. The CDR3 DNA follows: TGTGCCAGCAACCAGGGAAATGAAAAACTGTTTTTT. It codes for CASNQGNEKLFF.

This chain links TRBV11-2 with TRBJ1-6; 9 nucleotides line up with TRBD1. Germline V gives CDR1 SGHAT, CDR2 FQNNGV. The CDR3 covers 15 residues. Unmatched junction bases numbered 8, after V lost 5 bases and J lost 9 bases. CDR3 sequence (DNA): TGTGCCAGCAGCCTCACTGGACAGGGGACTTCACCCCTCCACTTT. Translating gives CASSLTGQGTSPLHF.

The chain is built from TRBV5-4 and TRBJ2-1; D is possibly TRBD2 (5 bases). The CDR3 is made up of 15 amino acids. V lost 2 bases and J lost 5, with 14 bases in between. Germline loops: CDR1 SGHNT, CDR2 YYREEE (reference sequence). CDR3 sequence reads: CASSFRTGSNNEQFF. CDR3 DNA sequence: TGTGCCAGCAGCTTCAGAACGGGATCCAACAATGAGCAGTTCTTC.

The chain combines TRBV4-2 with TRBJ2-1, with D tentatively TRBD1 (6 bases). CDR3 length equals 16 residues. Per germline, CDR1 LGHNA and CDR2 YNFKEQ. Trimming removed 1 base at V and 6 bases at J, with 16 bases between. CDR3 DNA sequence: TGTGCCAGCAGCCAAGGAGAGGGGGTCCAACTCAATGAGCAGTTCTTC. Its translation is CASSQGEGVQLNEQFF.

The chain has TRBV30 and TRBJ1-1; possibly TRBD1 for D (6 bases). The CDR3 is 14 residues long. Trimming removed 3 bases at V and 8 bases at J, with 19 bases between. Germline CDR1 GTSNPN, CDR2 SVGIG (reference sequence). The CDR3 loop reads CAWRPTGRVSEAFF. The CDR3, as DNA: TGTGCCTGGAGGCCGACAGGTAGGGTGTCGGAAGCTTTCTTT.

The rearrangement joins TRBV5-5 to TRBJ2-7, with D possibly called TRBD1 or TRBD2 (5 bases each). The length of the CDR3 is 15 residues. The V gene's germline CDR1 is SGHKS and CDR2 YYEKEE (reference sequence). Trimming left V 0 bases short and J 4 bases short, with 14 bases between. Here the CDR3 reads CASSLGWGFIYEQYF. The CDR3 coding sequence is TGTGCCAGCAGCTTGGGTTGGGGGTTCATTTACGAGCAGTACTTC.

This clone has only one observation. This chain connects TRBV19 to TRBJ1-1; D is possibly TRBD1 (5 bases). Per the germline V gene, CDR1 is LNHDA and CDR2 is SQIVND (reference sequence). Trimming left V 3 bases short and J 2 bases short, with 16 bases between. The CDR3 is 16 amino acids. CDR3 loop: CASSIEQVFGNTEAFF. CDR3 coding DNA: TGTGCCAGTAGTATCGAACAGGTATTCGGTAACACTGAAGCTTTCTTT.

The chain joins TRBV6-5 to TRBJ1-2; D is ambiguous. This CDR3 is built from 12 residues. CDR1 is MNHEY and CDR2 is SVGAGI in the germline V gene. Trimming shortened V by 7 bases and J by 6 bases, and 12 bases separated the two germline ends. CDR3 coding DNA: TGTGCCAGCATTTCCTCACCTCATGGCTACACCTTC. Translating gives CASISSPHGYTF.

CDR3 loop: CASSSTQTTVETQYF. For the CDR3, the DNA is TGTGCCAGCAGCTCTACACAGACAACAGTCGAGACCCAGTACTTC. The J gene is TRBJ2-5, the V gene TRBV5-4; D remains unclear. Trimming pared 3 bases from V and 5 bases from J, leaving 17 bases between. Germline V gene sequence: CDR1 SGHNT, CDR2 YYREEE (reference sequence). CDR3 length equals 15 residues.

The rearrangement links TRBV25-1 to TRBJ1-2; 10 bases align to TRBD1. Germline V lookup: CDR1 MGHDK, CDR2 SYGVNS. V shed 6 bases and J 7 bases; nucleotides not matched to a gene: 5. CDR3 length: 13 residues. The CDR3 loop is CASRTGGMSGYTF. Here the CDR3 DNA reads TGTGCCAGCAGGACAGGGGGCATGAGTGGCTACACCTTC.

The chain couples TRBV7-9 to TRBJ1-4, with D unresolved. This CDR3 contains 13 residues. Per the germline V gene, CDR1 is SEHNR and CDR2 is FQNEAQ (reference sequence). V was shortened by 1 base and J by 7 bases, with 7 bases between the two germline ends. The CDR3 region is CASSLGEAEKLFF. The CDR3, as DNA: TGTGCCAGCAGCTTAGGCGAGGCTGAAAAACTGTTTTTT.

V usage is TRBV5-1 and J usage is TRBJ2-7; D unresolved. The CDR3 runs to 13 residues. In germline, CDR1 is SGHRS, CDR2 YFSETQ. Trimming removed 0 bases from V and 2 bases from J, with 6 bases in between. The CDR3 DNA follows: TGCGCCAGCAGCTTGGGCCGACCCTACGAGCAGTACTTC. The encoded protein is CASSLGRPYEQYF.

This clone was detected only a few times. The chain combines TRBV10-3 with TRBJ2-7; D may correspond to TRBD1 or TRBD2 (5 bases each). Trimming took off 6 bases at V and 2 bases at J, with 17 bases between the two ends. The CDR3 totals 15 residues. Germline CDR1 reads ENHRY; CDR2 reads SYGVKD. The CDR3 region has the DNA TGTGCCATCAGCCCGCCGGGGCAGTCCCCCTACGAGCAGTACTTC. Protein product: CAISPPGQSPYEQYF.

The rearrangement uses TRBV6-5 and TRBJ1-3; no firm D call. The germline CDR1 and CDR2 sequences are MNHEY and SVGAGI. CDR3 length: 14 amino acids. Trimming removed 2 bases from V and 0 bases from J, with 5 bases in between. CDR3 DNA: TGTGCCAGCAGTTACGCGAGCTCTGGAAACACCATATATTTT. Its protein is CASSYASSGNTIYF.

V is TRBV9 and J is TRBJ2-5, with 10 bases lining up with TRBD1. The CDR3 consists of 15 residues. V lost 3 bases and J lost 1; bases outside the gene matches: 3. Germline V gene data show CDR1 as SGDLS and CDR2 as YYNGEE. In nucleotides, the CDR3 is TGTGCCAGCAGCGCCAGGACAGGGGGCCAAGAGACCCAGTACTTC. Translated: CASSARTGGQETQYF.

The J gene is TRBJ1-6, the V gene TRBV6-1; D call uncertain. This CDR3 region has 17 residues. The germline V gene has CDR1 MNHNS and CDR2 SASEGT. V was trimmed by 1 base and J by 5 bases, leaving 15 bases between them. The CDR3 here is CASSEVPGLPHNSPLHF. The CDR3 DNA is TGTGCCAGCAGTGAAGTCCCGGGCCTACCTCATAATTCACCCCTCCACTTT.

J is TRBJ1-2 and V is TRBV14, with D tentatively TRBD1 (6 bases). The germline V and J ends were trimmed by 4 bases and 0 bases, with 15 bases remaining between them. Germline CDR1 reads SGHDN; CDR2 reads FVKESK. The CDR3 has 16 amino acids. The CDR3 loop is CASSPGGDNSNYGYTF. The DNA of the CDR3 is TGTGCCAGCAGCCCGGGCGGGGACAACTCTAACTATGGCTACACCTTC.

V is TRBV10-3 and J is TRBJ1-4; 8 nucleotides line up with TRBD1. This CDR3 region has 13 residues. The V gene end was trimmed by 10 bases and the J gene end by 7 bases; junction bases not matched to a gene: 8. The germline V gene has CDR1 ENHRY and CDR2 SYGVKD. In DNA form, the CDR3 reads TGTGCCACCGATTCAGGACAGGGTGAAAAACTGTTTTTT. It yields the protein CATDSGQGEKLFF.

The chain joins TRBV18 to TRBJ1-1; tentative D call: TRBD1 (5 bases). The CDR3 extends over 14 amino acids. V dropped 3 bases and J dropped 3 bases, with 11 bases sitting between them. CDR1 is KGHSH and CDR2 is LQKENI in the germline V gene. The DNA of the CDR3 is TGTGCCAGCTCACCCAGCGGGGGATACACTGAAGCTTTCTTT. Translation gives CASSPSGGYTEAFF.

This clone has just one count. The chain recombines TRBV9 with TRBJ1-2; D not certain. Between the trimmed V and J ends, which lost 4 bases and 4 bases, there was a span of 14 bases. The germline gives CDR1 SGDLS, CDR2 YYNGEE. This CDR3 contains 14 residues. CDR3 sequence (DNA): TGTGCCAGCAGCCCAATTAGGGTTGGCTATGGCTACACCTTC. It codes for CASSPIRVGYGYTF. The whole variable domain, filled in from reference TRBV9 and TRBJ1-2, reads DSGVTQTPKHLITATGQRVTLRCSPRSGDLSVYWYQQSLDQGLQFLIQYYNGEERAKGNILERFSAQQFPDLHSELNLSSLELGDSALYFCASSPIRVGYGYTFGSGTRLTVV.